This T cell receptor beta chain was observed in a study of blood T cells in healthy people across ages. Study findings and constraints: Observed TCR beta diversity per million T cells went down as age went up. This fall followed a roughly linear course with age. Observed TCR beta diversity showed a strong correlation with the percentage of naive T cells as measured by flow cytometry.

Donors ranged from about 6 to 95 years old and were healthy Caucasians in Russia. PCR was performed a second time for about 6 to 12 cycles using a sample-barcoded 5' primer and a J-beta primer mix. Sequencing yielded, for each sample, at least 2.5 million paired-end reads carrying CDR3. Each CDR3 protein is one row after TCRdb ran MiXCR on the 5' RACE reads. The sample holds about 640,000 distinct CDR3 sequences, 45% to 65% seen once. A remark on this clonotype: Its antigen is unidentified.

Germline V gene lookup returns CDR1 SSHAT and CDR2 FNYEAQ (reference sequence). CDR3 length equals 14 residues. This sequence joins TRBV7-7 and TRBJ2-7, with D possibly matching TRBD2 (6 bases). The end of the DNA is better explained by TRBJ2-5, so the J call may be wrong. The source of this sequence is a man in his sixties in good health. Sequences were obtained from blood. CDR3 nucleotide sequence: TGTGCCAGCAGCGCTATCCCCGTGGGAGGGACCCAGTACTTC. Encoded protein: CASSAIPVGGTQYF.